This record looks at one T cell receptor beta chain sequence and its context. No antigen is known for it. Sample-barcoded 5' priming and a J-beta primer mix drove a second PCR of roughly 6 to 12 cycles. MiXCR was run by TCRdb on the 5' RACE reads, yielding one entry per CDR3 protein. The table lists about 2 million distinct CDR3 sequences, about 49% of them singletons. The data originate from a study of blood T cells in healthy people across ages. Across the study: Roughly one uniquely barcoded beta molecule per two T cells was captured. General study findings and limits: Older age went with lower TCR beta diversity per million T cells, in a roughly linear way.

Germline V lookup: CDR1 MNHNS, CDR2 SASEGT. CDR3 size: 11 residues. The V and J ends lost 7 bases and 4 bases respectively, with 5 bases between them. The sequenced sample was blood. This receptor was obtained from a woman aged 40 to 55 in good health. The chain uses TRBV6-1 and TRBJ1-5; D unresolved. CDR3: CASKQNQPQHF. The CDR3 coding sequence is TGTGCCAGCAAACAGAATCAGCCCCAGCATTTT.